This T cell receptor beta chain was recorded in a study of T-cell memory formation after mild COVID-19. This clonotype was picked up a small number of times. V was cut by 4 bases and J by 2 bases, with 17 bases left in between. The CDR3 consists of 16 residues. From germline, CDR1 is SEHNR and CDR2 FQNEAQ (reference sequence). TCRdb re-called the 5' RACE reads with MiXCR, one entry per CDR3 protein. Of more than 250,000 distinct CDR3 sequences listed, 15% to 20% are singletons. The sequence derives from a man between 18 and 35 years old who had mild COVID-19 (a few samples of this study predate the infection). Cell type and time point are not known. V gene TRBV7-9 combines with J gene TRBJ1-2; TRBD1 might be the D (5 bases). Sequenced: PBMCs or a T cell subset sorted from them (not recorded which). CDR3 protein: CASSSSERDRNYGYTF. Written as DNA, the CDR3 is TGTGCCAGCAGCTCTTCTGAGAGGGACCGGAACTATGGCTACACCTTC.